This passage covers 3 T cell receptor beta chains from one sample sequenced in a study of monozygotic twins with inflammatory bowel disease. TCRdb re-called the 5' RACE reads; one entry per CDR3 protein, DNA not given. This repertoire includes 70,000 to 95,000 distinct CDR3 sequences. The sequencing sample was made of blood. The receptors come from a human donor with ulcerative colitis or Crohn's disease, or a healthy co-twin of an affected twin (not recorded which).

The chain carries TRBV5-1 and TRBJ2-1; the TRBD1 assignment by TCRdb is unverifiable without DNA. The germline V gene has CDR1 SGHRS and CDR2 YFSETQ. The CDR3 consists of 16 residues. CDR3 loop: CASSVGAGQGYNEQFF.

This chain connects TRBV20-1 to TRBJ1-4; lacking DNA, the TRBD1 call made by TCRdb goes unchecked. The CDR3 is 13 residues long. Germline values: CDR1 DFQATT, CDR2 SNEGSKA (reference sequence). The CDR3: CSAHGQGGEKLFF.

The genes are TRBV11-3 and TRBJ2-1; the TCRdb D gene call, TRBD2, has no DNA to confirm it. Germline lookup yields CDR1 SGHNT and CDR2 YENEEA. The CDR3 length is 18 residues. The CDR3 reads CASSYHHTSGGLIDEQFF.